This TCR beta chain was identified during a study of cytomegalovirus exposure and HLA in healthy donors. Study-level information: Drawn from HLA-typed donors, about 85 million unique TCRs were held in an early data release. There were 300 to 400 genotyped donors. Of these, about 80% fell in the genetic ancestry cluster associated with self-reported Caucasian donors. Study-level points and caveats: With DRB1 most and HLA-C fewest, TCR association rates differed between HLA loci in a later analysis.

Regarding this clone: Its antigen is currently unknown.

Primers included in the PCR were 60 Vbeta and 13 Jbeta primers. The assay was immunoSEQ multiplex PCR, and TCRdb's table has in-frame clones only and misses some. The table has approximately 190,000 clones, 65% to 85% seen once. Germline CDR1 and CDR2: SGHTA and FQGNSA. Between the trimmed V and J ends, which lost 5 bases and 4 bases, there was a span of 17 bases. CDR3 length: 15 amino acids. This clonotype was sampled from a man aged 35 to 55 in good health and CMV-seropositive. The genes are TRBV7-2 and TRBJ2-5; maybe TRBD2 (5 bases). The specimen sequenced was PBMCs. In DNA, the CDR3 is TGTGCCAGCAGCGGAGTACTAGGACCTCTAGAGACCCAGTACTTC. It codes for CASSGVLGPLETQYF.